This T cell receptor (beta chain) was observed in a study of shared clonotypes between healthy human individuals. General study results and limits: Relative to clonotypes present in all four donors, those not shared had lower generation probabilities.

Adult Caucasians living in Nashville, Tennessee made up all of the donors. In the authors' workflow: ImmunoSEQ sequences covered only the junction and lacked quality scores; filtering therefore differed. TCRdb's copy holds only in-frame clones and misses some; the assay was immunoSEQ multiplex PCR. Clonal size and the V and J genes are those of that table, whereas D and trimming came from the DNA. The data contain 850,000 to 1,100,000 clones, approximately 77% of them seen just once; the ten biggest clones take up roughly 0.83%. With 5 bases clipped from V and 1 base from J, the junction kept 7 bases outside the gene matches. Germline lookup yields CDR1 MNHNY and CDR2 SVGAGI (reference sequence). The CDR3 contains 16 residues. The sample holds a few counts of this clone. Its antigen is undetermined.

The chain joins TRBV6-6 to TRBJ2-5; 10 nucleotides line up with TRBD2. The clonotype comes from a man aged 18 to 30 in good health. Some clones in this sample may be carry-over from other donors' samples. Sequenced material: memory CD4+ T cells from PBMCs. The subset: CD45RA-negative fraction. The CDR3 spells CASSTTSGKIQETQYF. The CDR3 nucleotides are TGTGCCAGCAGTACTACTAGCGGGAAAATCCAAGAGACCCAGTACTTC.